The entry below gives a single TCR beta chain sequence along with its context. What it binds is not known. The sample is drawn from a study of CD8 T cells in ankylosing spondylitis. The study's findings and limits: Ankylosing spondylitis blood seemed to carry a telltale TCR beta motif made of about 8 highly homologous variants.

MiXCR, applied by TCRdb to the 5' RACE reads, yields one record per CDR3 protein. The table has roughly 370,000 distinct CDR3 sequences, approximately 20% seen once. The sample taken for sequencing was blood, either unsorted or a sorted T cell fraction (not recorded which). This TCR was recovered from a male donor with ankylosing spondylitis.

The CDR3 coding sequence is TGTGCCAGCAGAAAGGACACCGGGGAGCTGTTTTTT. Translating gives CASRKDTGELFF. The chain joins TRBV7-3 to TRBJ2-2, with D uncertain. The germline V gene has CDR1 SGHTA and CDR2 FQGTGA. The CDR3 covers 12 residues. The V gene lost 6 bases and the J gene lost 3 bases, with 5 bases spanning the gap.